The 21 T cell receptor beta chains below all came from one sample that was sequenced in a study of blood T cells in healthy people across ages. It was with a sample-barcoded 5' primer and a J-beta primer mix that a second PCR of roughly 7 to 12 cycles was run. TCRdb re-called the 5' RACE reads with MiXCR, one entry per CDR3 protein. The table lists 850,000 to 1,000,000 distinct CDR3 sequences, around 54% of them singletons. Material for sequencing was blood. Receptor source: a woman aged 60 to 75 in good health.

This chain uses TRBV12-3 or TRBV12-4 with TRBJ2-2; 7 bases fit TRBD1. The V segment lost 5 bases and the J segment 6 bases; nucleotides outside the gene matches: 6. CDR3 length equals 14 residues. The CDR3 reads CASSIQGPPGELFF. The CDR3 region has the DNA TGTGCCAGCAGTATACAGGGGCCCCCCGGGGAGCTGTTTTTT.

The V gene is TRBV20-1, the J gene TRBJ2-3; TRBD2 matches 9 bases. The CDR3 has 14 residues. Germline assignment: CDR1 DFQATT and CDR2 SNEGSKA (reference sequence). The J segment lost 6 bases and the V segment lost 1 base, leaving 5 bases of the junction unmatched. DNA for the CDR3: TGCAGTGCTAGAGGGGGACTAGCTTCCGATACGCAGTATTTT. Translating gives CSARGGLASDTQYF.

The chain has TRBV7-8 and TRBJ2-3, with D uncertain. Germline V gives CDR1 SGHVS, CDR2 FQNEAQ. The CDR3 is 15 residues long. V was pared by 3 bases and J by 2 bases, with 12 bases between. The CDR3 sequence is CASSFDLGNTDTQYF. CDR3 sequence (DNA): TGTGCCAGCAGCTTTGATCTAGGGAACACAGATACGCAGTATTTT. Full variable domain (rest looked up from reference TRBV7-8 and TRBJ2-3): GAGVSQSPRYKVAKRGQDVALRCDPISGHVSLFWYQQALGQGPEFLTYFQNEAQLDKSGLPSDRFFAERPEGSVSTLKIQRTQQEDSAVYLCASSFDLGNTDTQYFGPGTRLTVL.

CDR3 coding DNA: TGCAGTGCTACTCGGGACACCCCAGATACGCAGTATTTT. Protein: CSATRDTPDTQYF. J is TRBJ2-3 and V is TRBV20-1; a weak D match, TRBD1 (6 bases). CDR1 is DFQATT, CDR2 SNEGSKA, per germline (reference sequence). The CDR3 is 13 amino acids. V lost 4 bases to trimming and J lost 4 bases, with 12 bases between them.

The gene calls are TRBV29-1 and TRBJ2-7, with 7 positions matching TRBD1. Germline CDR1 SQVTM, CDR2 ANQGSEA. This CDR3 is built from 11 residues. Losses at the gene ends were 7 bases for V and 4 bases for J; bases not matched to a gene: 4. The CDR3 is CSATQGYEQYF. In DNA form, the CDR3 reads TGCAGCGCCACACAGGGGTACGAGCAGTACTTC.

Note on this clonotype: One end of the junction varies from germline; a read error may be responsible. The chain recombines TRBV15 with TRBJ2-4; 7 bases fit TRBD1. The J call may not be correct, given that the DNA end is closer to TRBJ2-7. The CDR3 consists of 15 residues. From germline, CDR1 is LNHNV and CDR2 YYDKDF (reference sequence). This chain's CDR3 is CATGRESTGSYEQYF. Here the CDR3 DNA reads TGTGCCACCGGCAGAGAATCGACAGGGTCCTACGAGCAGTACTTC.

This clonotype occurred a few times. The chain joins TRBV5-1 to TRBJ2-3; 12 bases agree with TRBD2. J lost 8 bases, V lost 6 bases, and 31 bases had no gene match. Germline V gene sequence: CDR1 SGHRS, CDR2 YFSETQ. The CDR3 runs 22 residues. CDR3 region: CASKPRPGTWTSGIRGWGTQYF. Here the CDR3 DNA reads TGCGCCAGCAAACCCCGACCAGGAACCTGGACTAGCGGGATAAGGGGCTGGGGTACGCAGTATTTT.

This chain uses TRBV28 with TRBJ2-4; a weak D match, TRBD1 (5 bases). From germline, CDR1 is MDHEN and CDR2 SYDVKM. Trimming removed 1 base from V and 0 bases from J, with 13 bases in between. The CDR3 is 17 amino acids. CDR3: CASSLLVGALAKNIQYF. The CDR3 DNA follows: TGTGCCAGCAGTTTATTGGTTGGGGCTCTAGCCAAAAACATTCAGTACTTC. The full variable domain, its missing parts supplied by reference TRBV28 and TRBJ2-4, is DVKVTQSSRYLVKRTGEKVFLECVQDMDHENMFWYRQDPGLGLRLIYFSYDVKMKEKGDIPEGYSVSREKKERFSLILESASTNQTSMYLCASSLLVGALAKNIQYFGAGTRLSVL.

V is TRBV13 and J is TRBJ2-3, with D uncertain. V lost 0 bases, J lost 9 bases, and 10 bases lay in between. The V gene's germline CDR1 is PRHDT and CDR2 FYEKMQ (reference sequence). The CDR3 sequence is 13 residues long. The CDR3 loop reads CASSLGEMRTQYF. The CDR3 DNA reads as TGTGCCAGCAGCTTAGGCGAGATGAGAACGCAGTATTTT.

This clonotype turned up a few times. The genes are TRBV27 and TRBJ2-5; 12 bases are shared with TRBD2. Germline trimming cut 3 bases from V and 2 bases from J; bases unmatched to any gene: 4. The CDR3 runs 16 residues. CDR1 MNHEY and CDR2 SMNVEV come from the germline V gene (reference sequence). Written as DNA, the CDR3 is TGTGCCAGCAGTTTCGGGCTAGCGGGAGGGCAAGAGACCCAGTACTTC. This translates into CASSFGLAGGQETQYF.

The gene calls are TRBV28 and TRBJ2-4; 7 bases fit TRBD1. Per germline, CDR1 MDHEN and CDR2 SYDVKM. This CDR3 has 17 amino acids. V gave up 3 bases and J gave up 2 bases; unmatched junction bases: 10. The CDR3 reads CASSFSRQGVTKNIQYF. In DNA form, the CDR3 reads TGTGCCAGCAGTTTTTCTCGGCAGGGGGTTACCAAAAACATTCAGTACTTC.

This clonotype was seen a few times. The chain employs TRBV13 and TRBJ2-7; D might be TRBD1 (5 bases). Germline V CDR1 and CDR2: PRHDT, FYEKMQ (reference sequence). Trimming took 5 bases from V and 4 from J, leaving 12 bases between them. This CDR3 is 13 amino acids long. This CDR3 reads CASSPNQGYEQYF. CDR3 in DNA: TGTGCCAGCAGCCCGAACCAGGGTTACGAGCAGTACTTC.

The V call is TRBV12-3 or TRBV12-4, the J call TRBJ2-3, with a weak D call TRBD1 (5 bases). The CDR3 totals 15 residues. With 6 bases removed from V and 4 bases from J, the gap between germline ends came to 17 bases. CDR3 DNA sequence: TGTGCCAGCAGGACAGCGAGAGTGGGCCCAGATACGCAGTATTTT. This sequence encodes CASRTARVGPDTQYF.

In its sample, this clonotype was seen a few times. Here the CDR3 reads CASSVVADTQYF. The CDR3 nucleotides are TGTGCCAGCAGCGTAGTTGCAGATACGCAGTATTTT. The J gene is TRBJ2-3, the V gene TRBV9; unclear D gene. The CDR3 runs 12 residues. Between the trimmed V and J ends, which lost 0 bases and 4 bases, there was a span of 3 bases. Germline loops: CDR1 SGDLS, CDR2 YYNGEE.

This clonotype is a singleton in its sample. This chain uses TRBV27 with TRBJ2-1; a weak D match, TRBD2 (6 bases). This CDR3 has 15 residues. Germline CDR1 MNHEY, CDR2 SMNVEV (reference sequence). The V and J ends lost 6 bases and 0 bases respectively, with 12 bases between them. CDR3 in DNA: TGTGCCAGCAGGGGTAGCGGAAGCTCCTACAATGAGCAGTTCTTC. The encoded protein is CASRGSGSSYNEQFF.

CDR3 sequence: CSARDRSGSTQYF. The CDR3 DNA is TGCAGTGCTAGAGATAGGAGCGGGAGTACTCAGTACTTC. The rearrangement links TRBV20-1 to TRBJ2-7, with 8 bases lining up with TRBD2. Trimming took 0 bases from V and 10 from J; bases not matched to a gene: 8. CDR3 length equals 13 residues. Per germline, CDR1 DFQATT and CDR2 SNEGSKA (reference sequence).

This clonotype has just a few counts. In DNA form, the CDR3 reads TGTGCCACAGCTAGATCCTCGGTAGTGAATGAAAAACTGTTTTTT. Amino acid sequence: CATARSSVVNEKLFF. This chain connects TRBV2 to TRBJ1-4, with D unresolved. CDR3 length: 15 residues. The V and J ends lost 10 bases and 5 bases respectively, with 20 bases between them. Germline CDR1 SNHLY, CDR2 FYNNEI.

This clonotype has more than one count but fewer than ten. The chain combines TRBV10-1 with TRBJ2-7; D is uncertain. The J call may not be correct, given that the DNA end is closer to TRBJ2-5. CDR1 and CDR2 from the germline V gene are WNHNN and SYGVQD (reference sequence). CDR3 length: 14 residues. The CDR3 sequence is CASSDSTIRETQYF. The CDR3 nucleotides are TGCGCCAGCAGTGATAGCACTATTCGTGAGACCCAGTACTTC.

The V gene is TRBV5-1, the J gene TRBJ2-7; weak D call: TRBD2 (7 bases). From germline, CDR1 is SGHRS and CDR2 YFSETQ. The V and J ends lost 1 base and 5 bases respectively, with 13 bases between them. This CDR3 is built from 14 residues. The CDR3 spells CASSLRGGVHEQYF. In DNA form, the CDR3 reads TGCGCCAGCAGCTTGAGGGGGGGCGTCCACGAGCAGTACTTC.

This sequence joins TRBV12-3 or TRBV12-4 and TRBJ2-1; TRBD2 might be the D (5 bases). CDR3 length: 13 amino acids. The V end lost 1 base, the J end lost 6 bases, and 7 bases lay between the germline ends. In nucleotides, the CDR3 is TGTGCCAGCAGTTTAGGACTAACCAATGAGCAGTTCTTC. This translates into CASSLGLTNEQFF.

Remarks on this clonotype: A much bigger clone sits one base away, suggesting this may be a read error. The chain couples TRBV2 to TRBJ2-7; TRBD2 matches at 9 bases. CDR1 and CDR2 from the germline V gene are SNHLY and FYNNEI. The CDR3 is made up of 15 amino acids. Trimming removed 3 bases from V and 7 bases from J; junction bases left unmatched: 10. The CDR3 region is CASSDRLAAYNEQYF. The CDR3 coding sequence is TGTGCCAGCAGTGACAGACTAGCGGCATACAATGAGCAGTACTTC.